This T cell receptor (beta chain) stems from a study of blood T cell repertoires in COVID-19. The V gene's germline CDR1 is MNHEY and CDR2 SVGAGI. The V end lost 7 bases, the J end lost 3 bases, and 15 bases lay between the germline ends. This CDR3 has 14 residues. The assay was immunoSEQ multiplex PCR, and TCRdb's table has in-frame clones only and misses some. This sample carries over 150,000 clones, about 88% of them seen once, and the ten largest clones take 1% to 1.2%. The specimen was peripheral blood. The chain combines TRBV6-5 with TRBJ1-2, with D possibly matching TRBD1 (5 bases). The receptor was derived from a man aged 40-49 years with acute or convalescent COVID-19. The CDR3 region is CASIKPGLHYGYTF. The CDR3 nucleotides are TGTGCCAGCATCAAACCGGGACTACACTATGGCTACACCTTC.